This is a list of T cell receptor beta chains from one sample in a study of regulatory T cells in long-lasting Graves disease. TCRdb re-called the multiplex PCR reads with MiXCR, one entry per CDR3 protein. The table has 300,000 or so distinct CDR3 sequences, roughly a fifth seen once. Sequenced material: peripheral blood mononuclear cells (PBMCs), taken when the disease was refractory, from a patient treated with antithyroid drugs. Receptors originate from a female donor with Graves disease. The CDR3 runs from the conserved cysteine through the conserved F or W. The D gene is left open where the match is weak. Only some rows state a clone size, as once, few, many or a class for expanded clones.

TRBJ2-7	16	-	TRBV28	TRBD1	TGTGCCAGCAGTTTGATTGGGACAGGGCCTCCCTACGAGCAGTACTTC	CASSLIGTGPPYEQYF
TRBJ1-5	15	many	TRBV12-3/TRBV12-4	-	TGTGCCAGCAGTCCTAACCGGGGACGGAGCGAGCCCCAGCATTTT	CASSPNRGRSEPQHF
TRBJ2-7	13	-	TRBV29-1	-	TGCAGCGTTGTTTTAGGTTACTCCTACGAGCAGTACTTC	CSVVLGYSYEQYF
TRBJ2-6	18	-	TRBV4-1	-	TGCGCCAGCAGCCACCCCGGGTCTAGATCACCTGGGGCCAACGTCCTGACTTTC	CASSHPGSRSPGANVLTF
TRBJ1-1	16	many	TRBV9	TRBD1	TGTGCCAGCAGCGTCGATGGTGGACAGGGCTACACTGAAGCTTTCTTT	CASSVDGGQGYTEAFF
TRBJ1-1	13	many	TRBV19	TRBD1	TGTGCCAGTATGGACAGGAGAGACACTGAAGCTTTCTTT	CASMDRRDTEAFF
TRBJ1-2	11	few	TRBV7-9	-	TGTGCCAGCAGAATGGGCTATGGCTACACCTTC	CASRMGYGYTF
TRBJ2-7	13	-	TRBV28	-	TGTGCCAGCAGTTTGGAGCCAGGGTTCGAGCAGTACTTC	CASSLEPGFEQYF
TRBJ1-1	14	-	TRBV19	-	TGTGCCAGTAGTATGAAGGACCCGAACACTGAAGCTTTCTTT	CASSMKDPNTEAFF
TRBJ2-7	14	-	TRBV5-5	-	TGTGCCAGCAGCTTTTGGGACACCCATTACGAGCAGTACTTC	CASSFWDTHYEQYF
TRBJ2-4	13	few	TRBV5-1	-	TGCGCCAGCAGCTTGGACTTCAAAAACATTCAGTACTTC	CASSLDFKNIQYF
TRBJ1-6	17	-	TRBV28	-	TGTGCCAGCAGTTTATTTCGACGGGGTACCTATAATTCACCCCTCCACTTT	CASSLFRRGTYNSPLHF
TRBJ2-7	14	-	TRBV2	TRBD2	TGTGCCAGCAGTGAGGTAGCGGGACACTACGAGCAGTACTTC	CASSEVAGHYEQYF
TRBJ1-1	18	-	TRBV4-1	TRBD1	TGCGCCAGCAGCCAAGATGGGGCACACAGGGGCCGGGGGCGTGAAGCTTTCTTT	CASSQDGAHRGRGREAFF
TRBJ2-5	14	-	TRBV20-1	TRBD1	TGCAGTGCTAGAAAGGGGACAGGGCGAGAGACCCAGTACTTC	CSARKGTGRETQYF
TRBJ1-1	14	many	TRBV30	-	TGTGCCTGGAGTGGAGGACAACCGAACACTGAAGCTTTCTTT	CAWSGGQPNTEAFF